This T cell receptor (beta chain) was documented in a study of T cell changes during pregnancy in multiple sclerosis. Germline CDR1 ENHRY, CDR2 SYGVKD. The V segment lost 0 bases and the J segment 2 bases; nucleotides outside the gene matches: 7. This CDR3 comprises 16 residues. Libraries were prepared by immunoSEQ multiplex PCR; TCRdb keeps only in-frame clonotypes and omits some of them. The table lists more than 95,000 clones, about 94% of them singletons, with less than 1% in the top ten. The source material was peripheral blood, sampled after pregnancy. The chain links TRBV10-3 to TRBJ2-7, with 7 positions matching TRBD2. The clonotype comes from a female donor with multiple sclerosis, enrolled in a pregnancy study. CDR3 sequence reads: CAISESKLAKTYEQYF. Here the CDR3 DNA reads TGTGCCATCAGTGAGTCGAAACTAGCGAAAACCTACGAGCAGTACTTC.